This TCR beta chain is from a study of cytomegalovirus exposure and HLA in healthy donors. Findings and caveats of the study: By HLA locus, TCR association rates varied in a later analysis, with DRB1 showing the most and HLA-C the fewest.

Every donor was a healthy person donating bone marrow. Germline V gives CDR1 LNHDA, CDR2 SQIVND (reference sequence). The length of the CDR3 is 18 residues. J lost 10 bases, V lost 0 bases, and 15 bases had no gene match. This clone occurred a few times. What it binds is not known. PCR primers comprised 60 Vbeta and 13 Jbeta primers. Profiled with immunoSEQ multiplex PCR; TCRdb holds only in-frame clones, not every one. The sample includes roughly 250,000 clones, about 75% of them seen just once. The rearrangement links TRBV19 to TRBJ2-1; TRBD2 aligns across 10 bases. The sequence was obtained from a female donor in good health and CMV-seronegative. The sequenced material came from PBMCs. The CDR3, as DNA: TGTGCCAGTAGTATAGACCCATGGCCGGCTAGCGGGAGCTCGGAGCAGTTCTTC. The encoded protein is CASSIDPWPASGSSEQFF.